Shown below are 29 T cell receptor beta chains from a single sample sequenced in a study of T cells in Graves' hyperthyroidism and ophthalmopathy. Amplification targeted TCR beta CDR3 regions from RNA transcripts. The HTBI set primed first-round TCR CDR3 RT-PCR. MiXCR was run by TCRdb on the multiplex PCR reads, yielding one entry per CDR3 protein. The data show roughly 280,000 distinct CDR3 sequences, around 20% seen once. Input material: blood. These receptors were collected from a man in his thirties or forties with Graves' ophthalmopathy.

This clonotype came up many times. The gene calls are TRBV11-2 and TRBJ2-1; 10 bases fit TRBD2. The CDR3 extends over 16 amino acids. Germline V lookup: CDR1 SGHAT, CDR2 FQNNGV. Trimming at V came to 2 bases and at J to 1 base, leaving 2 bases not matched to a gene. The CDR3 DNA follows: TGTGCCAGCAGCTTACCTAGCGGGAGTTCCTACAATGAGCAGTTCTTC. Encoded protein: CASSLPSGSSYNEQFF.

The sample holds one count of this clonotype. The chain joins TRBV28 to TRBJ1-1, with TRBD1 as a possible D gene (5 bases). CDR1 MDHEN and CDR2 SYDVKM come from the germline V gene. This CDR3 comprises 14 residues. Trimming took 6 bases from V and 2 from J, leaving 13 bases between them. CDR3 amino acids: CASRPGHPNTEAFF. The DNA of the CDR3 is TGTGCCAGCAGACCTGGACATCCTAACACTGAAGCTTTCTTT.

This clonotype was seen a few times. This sequence joins TRBV13 and TRBJ2-2; D is undetermined. Germline CDR1 PRHDT, CDR2 FYEKMQ (reference sequence). CDR3 length: 13 amino acids. Trimming left V 1 base short and J 7 bases short, with 7 bases between. As DNA, the CDR3 is TGTGCCAGCAGCTTAGCATCCCTCGGGGAGCTGTTTTTT. This gives the protein CASSLASLGELFF.

This clonotype was counted at least ten times. The chain couples TRBV30 to TRBJ2-5, with 9 bases fitting TRBD2. The CDR3 has 14 amino acids. In germline, CDR1 is GTSNPN, CDR2 SVGIG (reference sequence). The J segment lost 1 base and the V segment lost 3 bases, leaving 3 bases of the junction unmatched. The CDR3 nucleotides read TGTGCCTGGAGGATAGCGGGGGTCCAAGAGACCCAGTACTTC. This translates into CAWRIAGVQETQYF.

On this clonotype: At one boundary the junction diverges from the germline segment, which might be a read error. This chain uses TRBV10-1 with TRBJ1-1; TRBD1 is a possible D gene (5 bases). Germline CDR1 reads WNHNN; CDR2 reads SYGVQD (reference sequence). The CDR3 totals 14 residues. CDR3 bases: TGTGCCAGCAGTGGTGGGGGGATGAACACTGAAGCTTTCTTT. It codes for CASSGGGMNTEAFF.

This clonotype was counted only a few times. This chain links TRBV15 with TRBJ1-1; no clear D gene. This CDR3 spans 13 amino acids. Germline V CDR1 and CDR2: LNHNV, YYDKDF (reference sequence). Trimming removed 1 base from V and 5 bases from J, with 8 bases in between. For the CDR3, the DNA is TGTGCCACCAGCAGAGTAACGGGGACTGAAGCTTTCTTT. Translating it yields CATSRVTGTEAFF.

The chain employs TRBV15 and TRBJ2-7; D gene ambiguous. This CDR3 comprises 15 residues. Germline values: CDR1 LNHNV, CDR2 YYDKDF (reference sequence). The V end was cut by 1 base, the J end by 4 bases, with 14 bases between. The CDR3 loop reads CATSRGTLGSYEQYF. DNA of the CDR3: TGTGCCACCAGCAGAGGAACGCTGGGGTCTTACGAGCAGTACTTC.

This clonotype has just a few counts. The chain links TRBV20-1 to TRBJ2-1, with D perhaps being TRBD1 or TRBD2 (7 bases each). Germline values: CDR1 DFQATT, CDR2 SNEGSKA (reference sequence). V was trimmed by 6 bases and J by 9 bases, leaving 30 bases between them. CDR3 length: 17 amino acids. Written as DNA, the CDR3 is TGCAGTGCCCAGACGGGCGGGAGAGGGGGCCGGTTGGTTGAGCAGTTCTTC. This codes for CSAQTGGRGGRLVEQFF.

There are many counts of this clonotype. This rearrangement joins TRBV20-1 to TRBJ1-1; weak D call: TRBD1 (5 bases). The ends were cut back, 3 bases at V and 1 base at J, with 18 bases in the middle. The CDR3 contains 16 residues. Germline V gene lookup returns CDR1 DFQATT and CDR2 SNEGSKA (reference sequence). Here the CDR3 DNA reads TGCAGTGCTAGCGCCGCGGGGCGGGGAGGGAACACTGAAGCTTTCTTT. This gives the protein CSASAAGRGGNTEAFF.

This clonotype occurred many times. The chain links TRBV2 to TRBJ2-5, with a possible D match to TRBD2 (8 bases). Germline V gene data show CDR1 as SNHLY and CDR2 as FYNNEI. The CDR3 has 19 amino acids. Trimming took 6 bases from V and 5 from J, leaving 31 bases between them. The DNA for the CDR3 is TGTGCCAGCAGAGACCCTAGACAGGGCGATAGCGGGAAGAGGGAGACCCAGTACTTC. It is translated as CASRDPRQGDSGKRETQYF.

This clonotype was counted only a few times. The rearrangement uses TRBV19 and TRBJ2-7, with unresolved D. Trimming stripped 5 bases from V and 0 bases from J, with 17 bases between. CDR3 size: 16 residues. Germline V CDR1 and CDR2: LNHDA, SQIVND (reference sequence). In nucleotides, the CDR3 is TGTGCCAGTAGTGCCCGCCCGAATCCTTACTCCTACGAGCAGTACTTC. This sequence encodes CASSARPNPYSYEQYF.

A remark on this clonotype: Because it lacks the conserved phenylalanine or tryptophan at the end, this CDR3 is likely a read error. The genes are TRBV5-1 and TRBJ2-7, with D uncertain. V lost 4 bases and J 4 bases, leaving 15 bases between the germline ends. Looked up from germline, CDR1 is SGHRS and CDR2 is YFSETQ. The CDR3 has 14 residues. CDR3 residues: CASSNSGPQYEQYS. The CDR3 nucleotides are TGCGCCAGCAGCAATTCAGGACCACAATACGAGCAGTACTCC.

CDR3 bases: TGTGCCACCAGCAGAGATAGACCCAGCTCTTCTGGAAACACCATATATTTT. Translated: CATSRDRPSSSGNTIYF. The chain uses TRBV15 and TRBJ1-3; D remains ambiguous. V gave up 0 bases and J gave up 1 base, with 13 bases separating them. Germline-derived CDR1 and CDR2 are LNHNV and YYDKDF (reference sequence). The CDR3 sequence is 17 residues long. Using reference TRBV15 and TRBJ1-3 for the parts outside the CDR3, the full variable domain is DAMVIQNPRYQVTQFGKPVTLSCSQTLNHNVMYWYQQKSSQAPKLLFHYYDKDFNNEADTPDNFQSRRPNTSFCFLDIRSPGLGDTAMYLCATSRDRPSSSGNTIYFGEGSWLTVV.

This clonotype was counted a few times. The chain has TRBV15 and TRBJ1-4; TRBD1 might be the D (5 bases). The germline V gene encodes CDR1 LNHNV and CDR2 YYDKDF (reference sequence). The CDR3 totals 15 residues. Trimming took 0 bases from V and 8 from J, leaving 13 bases between them. The CDR3 is CATSRDSQGLEKLFF. In nucleotides, the CDR3 is TGTGCCACCAGCAGAGATAGCCAGGGCTTGGAAAAACTGTTTTTT.

The gene calls are TRBV19 and TRBJ2-1, with TRBD2 identical over 7 bases. The CDR3 is made up of 13 amino acids. The germline CDR1 and CDR2 sequences are LNHDA and SQIVND (reference sequence). Germline trimming cut 7 bases from V and 8 bases from J; bases unmatched to any gene: 8. As DNA, the CDR3 is TGTGCCAGTAAGCGCGGACTAGGGGATGAGCAGTTCTTC. It specifies CASKRGLGDEQFF.

This clonotype occurred many times. For the CDR3, the DNA is TGTGCCAGCAGGCCCACAGGGGACCGGGAGACCCAGTACTTC. Protein: CASRPTGDRETQYF. This rearrangement joins TRBV12-3 or TRBV12-4 to TRBJ2-5, with 7 bases identical to TRBD1. This CDR3 comprises 14 residues. V was pared by 6 bases and J by 5 bases, with 9 bases of the junction left unmatched.

The CDR3 sequence: CATSDGRFEQFF. The CDR3 DNA follows: TGTGCCACCAGTGATGGGAGGTTTGAGCAGTTCTTC. The chain couples TRBV24-1 to TRBJ2-1; perhaps TRBD2 as D (6 bases). Trimming took 3 bases from V and 9 from J, leaving 8 bases between them. The CDR3 covers 12 residues. Germline V lookup: CDR1 KGHDR, CDR2 SFDVKD.

This clonotype was seen once. The gene calls are TRBV27 and TRBJ2-7; the D gene is possibly TRBD2 (5 bases). CDR1 and CDR2 from the germline V gene are MNHEY and SMNVEV (reference sequence). The V end lost 3 bases, the J end lost 0 bases, and 12 bases lay between the germline ends. The CDR3 has 15 amino acids. CDR3 loop: CASSFKAVPSYEQYF. The CDR3 DNA is TGTGCCAGCAGTTTCAAAGCGGTACCCTCCTACGAGCAGTACTTC.

This clonotype has a count of ten or more. The genes are TRBV10-3 and TRBJ1-1, with 7 nucleotides matching TRBD1. CDR1 is ENHRY and CDR2 is SYGVKD in the germline V gene. The V gene end was trimmed by 6 bases and the J gene end by 3 bases; junction bases not matched to a gene: 4. The CDR3 loop spans 13 amino acids. The CDR3 spells CAIREGQYTEAFF. In DNA, the CDR3 is TGTGCCATCAGGGAGGGACAGTACACTGAAGCTTTCTTT.

There are a few counts of this clonotype. The chain combines TRBV29-1 with TRBJ2-3; 10 nucleotides align to TRBD2. The CDR3 runs to 18 residues. The junction had 11 bases not matched to a gene; V was cut back by 2 bases and J by 0 bases. Germline CDR1 is SQVTM and CDR2 is ANQGSEA. The CDR3 nucleotides are TGCAGCGTTGAATTCCCAGCGGGAGGGGTAACTAGCACAGATACGCAGTATTTT. Protein sequence: CSVEFPAGGVTSTDTQYF.

This clonotype was seen a handful of times. In DNA, the CDR3 is TGCAGTGCTAGGGACAGGGATCTGAATGAGCAGTTCTTC. It specifies CSARDRDLNEQFF. The chain uses TRBV20-1 and TRBJ2-1; 8 bases line up with TRBD1. This CDR3 has 13 amino acids. Germline V lookup: CDR1 DFQATT, CDR2 SNEGSKA (reference sequence). Trimming cost V 3 bases and J 7 bases; bases outside gene matches: 5.

The chain recombines TRBV3-1 with TRBJ2-6, with TRBD2 as a possible D gene (5 bases). V shed 2 bases and J shed 0 bases, with 11 bases lying between them. The germline gives CDR1 LGHDT, CDR2 YNNKEL (reference sequence). The CDR3 loop spans 17 amino acids. The CDR3 sequence is CASSQPLGGSGANVLTF. The DNA for the CDR3 is TGTGCCAGCAGCCAACCCTTAGGAGGCTCTGGGGCCAACGTCCTGACTTTC.

This clonotype was seen more than once but under ten times. This sequence joins TRBV7-9 and TRBJ2-3, with a tentative D call TRBD1 (6 bases). The CDR3 is 13 amino acids. V gave up 6 bases and J gave up 3 bases, with 10 bases separating them. The germline V gene encodes CDR1 SEHNR and CDR2 FQNEAQ (reference sequence). This CDR3 reads CASSSQGTDTQYF. In DNA form, the CDR3 reads TGTGCCAGCAGTTCGCAGGGGACAGATACGCAGTATTTT.

This clonotype has ten or more counts. The chain joins TRBV11-2 to TRBJ2-5, with 8 nucleotides matching TRBD2. Trimming removed 5 bases from V and 5 bases from J; junction bases left unmatched: 10. CDR1 and CDR2 from the germline V gene are SGHAT and FQNNGV. The CDR3 extends over 15 amino acids. The CDR3 DNA reads as TGTGCCAGCAGCGCGAACGGGAGGGCCTGGGAGACCCAGTACTTC. Residues: CASSANGRAWETQYF.

In this sample, this clonotype turned up a few times. One end of the junction varies from germline; a read error may be responsible. The V and J genes are TRBV5-1 and TRBJ2-5, with a possible D match to TRBD1 (6 bases). Germline V gene sequence: CDR1 SGHRS, CDR2 YFSETQ. The CDR3 extends over 15 amino acids. CDR3 region: CASSKELQGWETQYF. In DNA form, the CDR3 reads TGCGCCAGCAGCAAGGAATTACAGGGCTGGGAGACCCAATACTTC.

This chain connects TRBV19 to TRBJ1-2; D remains unclear. Per the germline V gene, CDR1 is LNHDA and CDR2 is SQIVND (reference sequence). With 7 bases removed from V and 3 bases from J, the gap between germline ends came to 15 bases. This CDR3 has 14 amino acids. The CDR3 DNA is TGTGCCAGTACCTCCTCCCCCATTGACTATGGCTACACCTTC. Amino acid sequence: CASTSSPIDYGYTF.

The chain joins TRBV20-1 to TRBJ1-5; D is possibly TRBD1 (6 bases). The germline CDR1 and CDR2 sequences are DFQATT and SNEGSKA (reference sequence). Trimming took off 5 bases at V and 9 bases at J, with 14 bases between the two ends. The CDR3 is 12 residues long. For the CDR3, the DNA is TGCAGTGCTCGGGAAGGGGGGAGGCCCCAGCATTTT. This gives the protein CSAREGGRPQHF.

This clonotype has just a few counts. The J gene is TRBJ1-2, the V gene TRBV15; TRBD1 aligns across 12 bases. The germline V gene encodes CDR1 LNHNV and CDR2 YYDKDF (reference sequence). V lost 0 bases to trimming and J lost 5 bases; unmatched junction nucleotides: 7. The CDR3 is made up of 17 amino acids. The CDR3 region is CATSRDAGTGGRYGYTF. The CDR3 DNA reads TGTGCCACCAGCAGAGATGCCGGGACAGGGGGCCGATATGGCTACACCTTC.

For this clonotype: A much larger clone is a single base away; this may be a read error. The chain carries TRBV28 and TRBJ1-5; D perhaps matches TRBD1 (5 bases). Germline V lookup: CDR1 MDHEN, CDR2 SYDVKM. The CDR3 has 17 residues. CDR3 in DNA: TGTGCCGGCAGTTTTCTACTGAGGGGCTATAGCAATCAGCCCCAGCATTTT. Protein: CAGSFLLRGYSNQPQHF.